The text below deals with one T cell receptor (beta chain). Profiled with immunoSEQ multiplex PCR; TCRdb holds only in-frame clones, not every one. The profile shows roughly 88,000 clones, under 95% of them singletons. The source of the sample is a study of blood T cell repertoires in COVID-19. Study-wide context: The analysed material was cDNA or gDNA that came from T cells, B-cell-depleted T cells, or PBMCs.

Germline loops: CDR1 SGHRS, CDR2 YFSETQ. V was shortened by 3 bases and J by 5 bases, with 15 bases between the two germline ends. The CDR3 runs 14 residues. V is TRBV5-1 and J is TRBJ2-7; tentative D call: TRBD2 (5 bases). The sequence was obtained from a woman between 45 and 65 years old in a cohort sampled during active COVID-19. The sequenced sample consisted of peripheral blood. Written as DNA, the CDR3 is TGCGCCAGCAGCTGGATGTCAGGAGGACACGAGCAGTACTTC. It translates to CASSWMSGGHEQYF.